This TCR beta chain is from a study of blood T cell repertoires in COVID-19. Data came from immunoSEQ multiplex PCR; TCRdb stores just in-frame clones and leaves some out. Altogether 200,000 to 300,000 clones are present, approximately 78% being singletons, with the ten largest covering around an eighth. V gave up 4 bases and J gave up 9 bases, with 11 bases separating them. There are 13 residues in the CDR3. Germline assignment: CDR1 SGHDT and CDR2 YYEEEE. The sequenced sample was peripheral blood. The chain joins TRBV5-6 to TRBJ1-6; D is perhaps TRBD1 (6 bases). This TCR came from a woman aged 60 to 75 with active or convalescent COVID-19. The DNA of the CDR3 is TGTGCCAGCAGCCCACAGGGTGCTTCACCCCTCCACTTT. Its translation is CASSPQGASPLHF.